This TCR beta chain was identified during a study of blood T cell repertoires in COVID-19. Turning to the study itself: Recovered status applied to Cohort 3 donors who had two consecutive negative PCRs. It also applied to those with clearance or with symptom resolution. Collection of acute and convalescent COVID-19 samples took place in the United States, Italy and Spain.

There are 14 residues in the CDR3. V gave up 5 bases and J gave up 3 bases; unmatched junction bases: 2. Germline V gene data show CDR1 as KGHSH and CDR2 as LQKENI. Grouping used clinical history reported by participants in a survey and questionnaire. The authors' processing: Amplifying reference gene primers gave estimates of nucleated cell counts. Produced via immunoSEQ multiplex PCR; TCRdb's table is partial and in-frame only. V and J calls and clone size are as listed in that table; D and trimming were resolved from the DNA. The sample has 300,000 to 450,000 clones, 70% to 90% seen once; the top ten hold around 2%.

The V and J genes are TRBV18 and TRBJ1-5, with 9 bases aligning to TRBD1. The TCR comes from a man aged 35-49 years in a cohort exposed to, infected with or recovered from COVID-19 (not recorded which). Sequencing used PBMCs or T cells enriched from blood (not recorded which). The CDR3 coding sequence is TGTGCCAGCTCAAGGGACAGGGACAATCAGCCCCAGCATTTT. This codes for CASSRDRDNQPQHF.